The clone carrying this T cell receptor beta chain was seen a handful of times. Germline-derived CDR1 and CDR2 are SGHTA and FQGNSA. The J segment lost 5 bases and the V segment lost 2 bases, leaving 17 bases of the junction unmatched. The CDR3 extends over 20 amino acids. These data belong to a study of human T cells and chemical hapten exposure. One entry per CDR3 protein results from TCRdb running MiXCR on the RACE reads. The sample lists 150,000 to 200,000 distinct CDR3 sequences, approximately 24% occurring once. Time point defined: patch test 3, about 24 weeks after DPC sensitization. Stated treatment: therapeutic diphenylcyclopropenone sensitization with weekly scalp DPC.

The clonotype was recovered from a woman between 40 and 50 years old with alopecia areata. Some clones in this sample may be carry-over from other donors' samples. The source was whole blood, collected in connection with sensitization to the hapten diphenylcyclopropenone (DPC). V gene TRBV7-2 combines with J gene TRBJ2-5; 13 nucleotides match TRBD2. CDR3: CASSLWRPHRTSGSGETQYF. The CDR3 coding sequence is TGTGCCAGCAGCTTATGGAGGCCCCACCGGACTAGCGGGAGTGGGGAGACCCAGTACTTC.